Reported below is one T cell receptor beta chain. Its matching antigen is unknown. The CDR3 loop spans 15 amino acids. Trimming cost V 7 bases and J 4 bases; bases outside gene matches: 10. The germline V gene encodes CDR1 ENHRY and CDR2 SYGVKD. The data belong to a study of OX40 agonist ivuxolimab in advanced cancers. Overall study findings and caveats: Clonal expansion was among the lowest in partial responders at 0.1-3.0 mg/kg, especially CD8+.

Only in-frame clones appear in the TCRdb table, and some are missing; sequencing was by immunoSEQ multiplex PCR. The data hold 73,000 or so clones, with approximately 78% observed a single time. This sequence was found in an adult with an advanced solid tumor such as melanoma, head and neck, liver or kidney cancer. V and J are TRBV10-3 and TRBJ2-7; 10 nucleotides align to TRBD1. Sequences were derived from CD4+ or CD8+ T cells sorted from blood, sampled in a trial of the OX40 agonist ivuxolimab. DNA of the CDR3: TGTGCCATCAAGGGAGGGGGACAGGGGAAGTACGAGCAGTACTTC. Protein: CAIKGGGQGKYEQYF.